This T cell receptor (beta chain) was retrieved from a study of response to subunit inactivated influenza vaccine. The study's findings and limits: A suggestion made by the authors is that each seasonal influenza vaccination recruits few new T cells.

A single record per CDR3 protein comes from TCRdb applying MiXCR to the RT-PCR reads. The table lists around 580,000 distinct CDR3 sequences, 12% to 15% of them singletons. V was cut by 3 bases and J by 9 bases, with 18 bases left in between. The CDR3 length is 15 residues. Germline V gene lookup returns CDR1 LGHNT and CDR2 FRNRAP. About this clonotype: The antigen is undetermined.

The chain carries TRBV12-5 and TRBJ2-1; no clear D. The source is a man aged 45 to 65 who received an inactivated influenza vaccine. The sample here was PBMCs from blood, taken approximately 12 days after vaccination. CDR3 coding DNA: TGTGCTAGTGGTTTTCGGAGCGACTCGCGCCGTGAGCAGTTCTTC. Translating gives CASGFRSDSRREQFF.